This record covers a single T cell receptor beta chain. Per the germline V gene, CDR1 is SGHRS and CDR2 is YFSETQ. Trimming at V came to 4 bases and at J to 6 bases, leaving 6 bases not matched to a gene. CDR3 size: 16 residues. TCRdb re-derived calls from the RT-PCR reads in MiXCR, one entry per CDR3 protein. The sample consists of 650,000 to 800,000 distinct CDR3 sequences, 14% of them appearing once. The J gene is TRBJ2-1, the V gene TRBV5-1; 14 bases align to TRBD2. The clonotype comes from a female donor in good health, serving as a healthy control. Sequencing was performed on memory CD4+ T cells from blood. The CDR3 region has the DNA TGCGCCAGCAGCCAAGGACTAGCGGGAGGAGGCAATGAGCAGTTCTTC. Its translation: CASSQGLAGGGNEQFF.